These T cell receptor beta chains were read from a single sample in a study of T cells in Graves' hyperthyroidism and ophthalmopathy. TCRdb fed the multiplex PCR reads into MiXCR, producing one record per CDR3 protein. The table includes 450,000 to 600,000 distinct CDR3 sequences, 11% to 15% detected once. The sample taken for sequencing was blood. These TCRs come from a woman between 40 and 55 years old with Graves' hyperthyroidism. Both conserved end residues are part of each CDR3. Fields, in order: D gene, J gene, clone size, V gene, CDR3 protein, CDR3 DNA. The D gene is left open where the match is weak. The size entry is marked missing in some rows and otherwise reads once, few, many or a size class.

>NA|TRBJ2-1|many|TRBV6-1
CASGRGTEQFF
TGTGCCAGCGGGAGGGGGACTGAGCAGTTCTTC
>TRBD2|TRBJ2-1|many|TRBV20-1
CSAGTSGRGNEQFF
TGCAGTGCAGGGACTAGCGGGAGAGGGAATGAGCAGTTCTTC
>TRBD2|TRBJ2-7|many|TRBV30
CAWSLPGLAVYEQYF
TGTGCCTGGAGTCTCCCGGGACTAGCGGTATACGAGCAGTACTTC
>NA|TRBJ1-5|many|TRBV11-2
CASSRDGLSNQPQHF
TGTGCCAGCAGCCGGGACGGACTTAGCAATCAGCCCCAGCATTTT
>NA|TRBJ2-2|many|TRBV11-2
CASSLVASEYANTGELFF
TGTGCCAGCAGCTTAGTGGCTAGCGAATACGCGAACACCGGGGAGCTGTTTTTT
>TRBD2|TRBJ2-1|many|TRBV2
CASSLGLAGAVSEQFF
TGTGCCAGCAGCCTGGGACTAGCCGGAGCGGTGAGTGAGCAGTTCTTC
>TRBD2|TRBJ2-3|many|TRBV6-1
CASSPASLLAGFIDTQYF
TGTGCCAGCAGTCCGGCCTCACTACTAGCGGGATTTATAGATACGCAGTATTTT
>NA|TRBJ2-2|few|TRBV7-9
CASNHGYSEGTGELFF
TGTGCCAGCAACCACGGGTACTCGGAAGGCACCGGGGAGCTGTTTTTT
>NA|TRBJ2-2|many|TRBV28
CASHGGYDTGELFF
TGTGCCAGCCACGGGGGTTACGACACCGGGGAGCTGTTTTTT
>NA|TRBJ2-7|many|TRBV30
CAWSTINEQYF
TGTGCCTGGAGTACAATCAACGAGCAGTACTTC
>NA|TRBJ2-1|many|TRBV6-1
CASRERVYNEQFF
TGTGCCAGCCGGGAGCGGGTCTACAATGAGCAGTTCTTC
>TRBD1|TRBJ1-2|many|TRBV5-1
CASSPGQGAGGYTF
TGCGCCAGCAGCCCGGGACAGGGGGCTGGCGGCTACACCTTC
>TRBD2|TRBJ2-3|once|TRBV3-1
CASSQTSGRAVDTQYF
TGTGCCAGCAGCCAGACTAGCGGGAGGGCCGTGGATACGCAGTATTTT
>NA|TRBJ1-1|NA|TRBV20-1
CNAKGLTDTEAFF
TGCAATGCTAAAGGACTGACGGACACTGAAGCTTTCTTT
>TRBD2|TRBJ2-3|few|TRBV5-1
CASSLVAGGPTDTQYF
TGCGCCAGCAGCTTGGTAGCGGGAGGACCCACAGATACGCAGTATTTT
>TRBD1|TRBJ1-6|NA|TRBV6-1
CASSDNRGDSPLHF
TGTGCCAGCAGTGATAACAGGGGAGATTCACCCCTCCACTTT
>NA|TRBJ2-1|few|TRBV28
CASSGLKLAFNNEQFF
TGTGCCAGCAGTGGATTGAAACTAGCTTTCAACAATGAGCAGTTCTTC
>NA|TRBJ2-2|few|TRBV28
CASSFVSNTGELFF
TGTGCCAGCAGTTTTGTCTCGAACACCGGGGAGCTGTTTTTT
>NA|TRBJ2-6|many|TRBV7-9
CASSIRTSGANVLTF
TGTGCCAGCAGCATCCGGACGTCTGGGGCCAACGTCCTGACTTTC
>NA|TRBJ1-1|NA|TRBV10-3
CAIRETEYTEAFF
TGTGCCATCAGGGAGACAGAATACACTGAAGCTTTCTTT
>NA|TRBJ2-7|NA|TRBV5-1
CASSDHNSYEQYF
TGCGCCAGCAGTGACCACAATTCCTACGAGCAGTACTTC
>NA|TRBJ2-5|many|TRBV20-1
CSARVGGGTETQYF
TGCAGTGCTAGAGTGGGAGGGGGGACGGAGACCCAGTACTTC
>TRBD2|TRBJ2-2|many|TRBV11-3
CASSYRVAGATGELFF
TGTGCCAGCAGCTACCGGGTAGCGGGAGCCACCGGGGAGCTGTTTTTT
>TRBD1|TRBJ2-5|many|TRBV27
CASSLVGGLKETQYF
TGTGCCAGCAGTTTAGTAGGGGGCCTAAAAGAGACCCAGTACTTC
>TRBD1|TRBJ1-4|many|TRBV12-3/TRBV12-4
CASSSRDRGFNEKLFF
TGTGCCAGCAGTTCCCGAGACAGGGGGTTTAATGAAAAACTGTTTTTT
>NA|TRBJ2-1|many|TRBV11-2
CASSLGWGNEQFF
TGTGCCAGCAGCTTAGGTTGGGGGAATGAGCAGTTCTTC
>TRBD2|TRBJ2-1|many|TRBV28
CASSPSRGTVGNEQFF
TGTGCCAGCAGCCCCTCGCGGGGGACGGTGGGCAATGAGCAGTTCTTC
>TRBD1|TRBJ1-4|few|TRBV24-1
CATSDPGQGSEKLFF
TGTGCCACCAGTGACCCAGGACAGGGAAGTGAAAAACTGTTTTTT
>NA|TRBJ2-1|many|TRBV12-3/TRBV12-4
CASTLGGWEQFF
TGTGCCAGCACCCTGGGAGGATGGGAGCAGTTCTTC
>NA|TRBJ1-1|NA|TRBV6-2/TRBV6-3
CASSPDSRYTEAFF
TGTGCCAGCAGTCCCGACAGCCGATACACTGAAGCTTTCTTT
>NA|TRBJ1-1|many|TRBV2
CASSELNGRMNTEAFF
TGTGCCAGCAGTGAACTAAATGGGCGGATGAACACTGAAGCTTTCTTT
>NA|TRBJ2-6|few|TRBV12-5
CASGPGDSGANVLTF
TGTGCTAGTGGACCGGGCGACTCTGGGGCCAACGTCCTGACTTTC
>NA|TRBJ2-7|many|TRBV5-1
CASSFGQNYEQYF
TGCGCCAGCAGCTTCGGACAGAACTACGAGCAGTACTTC
>TRBD2|TRBJ2-3|NA|TRBV20-1
CSARSREVVDTRYF
TGCAGTGCTAGGTCGCGGGAGGTGGTAGATACGCGGTATTTT
>TRBD2|TRBJ2-7|NA|TRBV2
CASSEASGRAYEQYF
TGTGCCAGCAGCGAAGCTAGCGGGAGGGCTTACGAGCAGTACTTC
>TRBD2|TRBJ2-7|many|TRBV12-3/TRBV12-4
CASSSEAGGAYEQYF
TGTGCCAGCAGTTCAGAAGCGGGAGGGGCCTACGAGCAGTACTTC
>TRBD1|TRBJ1-4|many|TRBV20-1
CSARDEGAANEKLFF
TGCAGTGCTAGAGATGAGGGGGCGGCTAATGAAAAACTGTTTTTT
>NA|TRBJ2-3|many|TRBV3-1
CASSQDLAPITDTQYF
TGTGCCAGCAGCCAAGATCTAGCGCCGATCACAGATACGCAGTATTTT
>NA|TRBJ2-7|many|TRBV11-2
CASSLGRFNYEQYF
TGTGCCAGCAGCCTTGGACGGTTCAACTACGAGCAGTACTTC
>TRBD2|TRBJ2-2|NA|TRBV27
CASSLTSGSRTGELFF
TGTGCCAGCAGCCTGACTAGCGGGAGTAGAACCGGGGAGCTGTTTTTT
>TRBD1|TRBJ2-1|many|TRBV27
CASSRGTGISNEQFF
TGTGCCAGCAGCCGCGGGACAGGGATCTCCAATGAGCAGTTCTTC
>NA|TRBJ2-3|many|TRBV20-1
CSGLGALTDTQYF
TGCAGTGGGCTGGGGGCCCTCACAGATACGCAGTATTTT
>NA|TRBJ1-5|NA|TRBV7-2
CASSLARVNQPQHF
TGTGCCAGCAGCTTAGCGAGGGTCAATCAGCCCCAGCATTTT
>NA|TRBJ2-3|many|TRBV2
CASSEAGQRADTQYF
TGTGCCAGCAGTGAAGCGGGGCAACGGGCAGATACGCAGTATTTT
>NA|TRBJ2-1|many|TRBV7-3
CASSLTLYNEQFF
TGTGCCAGCAGCTTAACGCTCTACAATGAGCAGTTCTTC
>NA|TRBJ2-6|many|TRBV12-3/TRBV12-4
CASSLDRSRAGANVLTF
TGTGCCAGCAGTTTAGACCGATCTCGCGCTGGGGCCAACGTCCTGACTTTC
>TRBD1|TRBJ2-2|many|TRBV20-1
CSATDRNLNAGELFF
TGCAGTGCCACGGACAGGAACCTAAATGCCGGGGAGCTGTTTTTT
>TRBD1|TRBJ1-1|few|TRBV6-1
CASSLRGQGAWDTEAFF
TGTGCCAGCAGTCTCCGGGGACAGGGGGCTTGGGACACTGAAGCTTTCTTT
>NA|TRBJ1-1|many|TRBV20-1
CSAVSGSYTEAFF
TGCAGTGCGGTATCCGGGTCATACACTGAAGCTTTCTTT
>TRBD2|TRBJ2-7|many|TRBV6-1
CAASGTSGPYEQYF
TGTGCCGCATCCGGGACTAGCGGGCCCTACGAGCAGTACTTC
>TRBD1|TRBJ1-2|many|TRBV10-3
CAIRTQGISGYTF
TGTGCCATCAGAACACAGGGGATTTCTGGCTACACCTTC
>TRBD2|TRBJ2-5|many|TRBV6-2/TRBV6-3
CASDPTSGRQETQYF
TGTGCCAGCGACCCCACTAGCGGGAGGCAAGAGACCCAGTACTTC
>NA|TRBJ2-2|NA|TRBV14
CASSHLAWDTGELFF
TGTGCCAGCAGCCATCTTGCATGGGACACCGGGGAGCTGTTTTTT
>NA|TRBJ1-1|many|TRBV28
CASSFVGNTEAFF
TGTGCCAGCAGTTTTGTGGGGAACACTGAAGCTTTCTTT
>NA|TRBJ2-1|few|TRBV13
CASSFTSRSYNEQFF
TGTGCCAGCAGCTTCACTAGCAGATCTTACAATGAGCAGTTCTTC
>NA|TRBJ2-7|many|TRBV3-1
CASSRTTGAYEQYF
TGTGCCAGCAGCCGAACGACAGGCGCCTACGAGCAGTACTTC
>NA|TRBJ2-7|NA|TRBV4-2
CASSQDLGGGGYEQYF
TGTGCCAGCAGCCAAGATCTGGGGGGGGGCGGCTACGAGCAGTACTTC
>TRBD2|TRBJ2-1|NA|TRBV5-4
CASSLVSLADNEQFF
TGTGCCAGCAGCTTGGTGTCTCTAGCGGACAATGAGCAGTTCTTC
>TRBD2|TRBJ2-7|NA|TRBV7-2
CASSARTSGSYEQYF
TGTGCCAGCAGCGCCCGTACTAGCGGGAGCTACGAGCAGTACTTC
>NA|TRBJ2-3|many|TRBV20-1
CSASRGAGSTDTQYF
TGCAGTGCTAGTCGGGGGGCGGGGAGCACAGATACGCAGTATTTT